This T cell receptor beta chain was recovered during a study of blood T cell repertoires in COVID-19. Study as a whole: Recovered status applied to Cohort 3 donors who had two consecutive negative PCRs. It also applied to those with clearance or with symptom resolution.

Trimming took off 5 bases at V and 4 bases at J, with 14 bases between the two ends. This CDR3 is 14 amino acids long. CDR1 MNHEY and CDR2 SVGAGI come from the germline V gene. Individuals aged roughly 18 to 90 years were recruited from approximately 24 US areas. Produced via immunoSEQ multiplex PCR; TCRdb's table is partial and in-frame only. The profile shows approximately 170,000 clones, 79% of them singletons. What was sequenced was PBMCs or T cells enriched from blood (not recorded which). V is TRBV6-5 and J is TRBJ1-1; D remains unclear. This clonotype originated in a woman in her seventies in a cohort exposed to, infected with or recovered from COVID-19 (not recorded which). The CDR3 sequence is CASSHDTLGTEAFF. For the CDR3, the DNA is TGTGCCAGCAGTCACGACACCTTGGGCACTGAAGCTTTCTTT.